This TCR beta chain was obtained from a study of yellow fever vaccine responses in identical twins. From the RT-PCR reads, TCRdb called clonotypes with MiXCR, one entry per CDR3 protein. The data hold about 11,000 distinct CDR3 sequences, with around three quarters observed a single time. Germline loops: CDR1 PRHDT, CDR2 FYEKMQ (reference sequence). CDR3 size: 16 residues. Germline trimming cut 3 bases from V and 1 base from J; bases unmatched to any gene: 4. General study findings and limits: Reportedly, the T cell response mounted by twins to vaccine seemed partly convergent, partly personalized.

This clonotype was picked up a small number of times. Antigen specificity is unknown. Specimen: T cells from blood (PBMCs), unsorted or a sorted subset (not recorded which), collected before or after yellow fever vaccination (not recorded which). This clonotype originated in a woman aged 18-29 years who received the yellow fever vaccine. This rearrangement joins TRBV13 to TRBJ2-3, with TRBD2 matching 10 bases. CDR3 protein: CASSLTSGWGTDTQYF. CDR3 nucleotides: TGTGCCAGCAGCTTGACTAGCGGGTGGGGCACAGATACGCAGTATTTT.